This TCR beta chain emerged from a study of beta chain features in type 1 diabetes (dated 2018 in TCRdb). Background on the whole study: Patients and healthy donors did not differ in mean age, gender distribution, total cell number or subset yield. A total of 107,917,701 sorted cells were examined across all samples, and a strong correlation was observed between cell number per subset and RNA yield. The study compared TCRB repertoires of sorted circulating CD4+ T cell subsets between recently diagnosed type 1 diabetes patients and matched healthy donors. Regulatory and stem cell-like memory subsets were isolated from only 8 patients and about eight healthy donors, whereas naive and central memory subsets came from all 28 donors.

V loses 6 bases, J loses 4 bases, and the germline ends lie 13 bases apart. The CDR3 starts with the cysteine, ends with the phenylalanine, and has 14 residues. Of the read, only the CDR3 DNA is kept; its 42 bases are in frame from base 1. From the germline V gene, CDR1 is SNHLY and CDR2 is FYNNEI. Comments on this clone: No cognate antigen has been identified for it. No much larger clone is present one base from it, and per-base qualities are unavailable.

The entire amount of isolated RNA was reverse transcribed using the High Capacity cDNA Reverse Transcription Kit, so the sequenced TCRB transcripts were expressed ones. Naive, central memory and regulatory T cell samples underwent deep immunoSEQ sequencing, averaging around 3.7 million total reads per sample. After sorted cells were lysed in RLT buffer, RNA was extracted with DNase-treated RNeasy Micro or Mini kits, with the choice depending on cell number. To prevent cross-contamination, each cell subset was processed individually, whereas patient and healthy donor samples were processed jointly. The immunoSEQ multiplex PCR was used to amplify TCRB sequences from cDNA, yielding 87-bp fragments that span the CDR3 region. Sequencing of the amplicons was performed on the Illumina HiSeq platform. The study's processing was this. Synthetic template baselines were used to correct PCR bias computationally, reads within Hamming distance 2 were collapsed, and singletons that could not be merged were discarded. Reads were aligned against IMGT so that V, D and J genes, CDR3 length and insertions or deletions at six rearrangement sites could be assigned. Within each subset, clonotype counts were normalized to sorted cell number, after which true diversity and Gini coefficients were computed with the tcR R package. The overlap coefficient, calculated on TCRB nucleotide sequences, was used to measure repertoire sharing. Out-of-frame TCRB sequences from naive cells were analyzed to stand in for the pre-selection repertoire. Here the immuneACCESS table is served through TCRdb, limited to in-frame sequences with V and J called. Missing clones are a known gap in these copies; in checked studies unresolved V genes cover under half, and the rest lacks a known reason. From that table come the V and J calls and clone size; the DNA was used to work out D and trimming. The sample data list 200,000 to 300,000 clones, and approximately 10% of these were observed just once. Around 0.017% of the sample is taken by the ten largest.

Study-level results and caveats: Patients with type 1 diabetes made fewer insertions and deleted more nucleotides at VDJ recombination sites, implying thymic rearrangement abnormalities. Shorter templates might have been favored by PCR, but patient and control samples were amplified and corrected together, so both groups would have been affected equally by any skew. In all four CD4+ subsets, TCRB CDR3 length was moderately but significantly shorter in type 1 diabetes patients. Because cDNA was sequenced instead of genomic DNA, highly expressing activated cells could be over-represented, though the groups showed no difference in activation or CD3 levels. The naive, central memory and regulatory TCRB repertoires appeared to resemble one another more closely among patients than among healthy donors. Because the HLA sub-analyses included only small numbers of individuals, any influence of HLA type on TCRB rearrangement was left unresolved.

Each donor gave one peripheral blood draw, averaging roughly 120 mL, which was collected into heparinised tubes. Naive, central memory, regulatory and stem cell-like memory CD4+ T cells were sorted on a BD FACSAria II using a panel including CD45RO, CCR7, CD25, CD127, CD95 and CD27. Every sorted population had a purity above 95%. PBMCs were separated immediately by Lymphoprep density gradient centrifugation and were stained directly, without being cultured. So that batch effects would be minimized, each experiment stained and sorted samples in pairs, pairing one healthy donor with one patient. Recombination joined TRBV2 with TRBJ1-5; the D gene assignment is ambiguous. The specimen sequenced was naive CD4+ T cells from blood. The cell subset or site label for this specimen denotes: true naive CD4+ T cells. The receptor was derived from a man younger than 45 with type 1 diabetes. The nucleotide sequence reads TGTGCCAGCAGCGACCGGGAGAAAAATCAGCCCCAGCATTTT. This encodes CASSDREKNQPQHF.